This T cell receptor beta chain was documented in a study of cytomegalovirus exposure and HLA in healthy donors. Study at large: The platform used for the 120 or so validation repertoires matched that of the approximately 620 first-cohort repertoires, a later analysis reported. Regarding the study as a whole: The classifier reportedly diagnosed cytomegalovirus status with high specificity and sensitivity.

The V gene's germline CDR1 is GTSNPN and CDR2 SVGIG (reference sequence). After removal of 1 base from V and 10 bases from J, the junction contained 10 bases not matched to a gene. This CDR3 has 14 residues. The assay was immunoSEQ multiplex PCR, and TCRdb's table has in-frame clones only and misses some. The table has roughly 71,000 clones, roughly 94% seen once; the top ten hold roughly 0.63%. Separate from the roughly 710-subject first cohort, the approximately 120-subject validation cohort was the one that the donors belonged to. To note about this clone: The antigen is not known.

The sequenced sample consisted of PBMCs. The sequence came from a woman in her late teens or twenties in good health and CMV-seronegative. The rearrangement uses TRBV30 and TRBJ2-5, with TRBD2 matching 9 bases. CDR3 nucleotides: TGTGCCTGGAGTGACCTAGCGGGGCCCCCCATCCAGTACTTC. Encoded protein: CAWSDLAGPPIQYF.